This T cell receptor (beta chain) was captured in a study of cytomegalovirus exposure and HLA in healthy donors (dated by TCRdb to 2016 to 2017). In terms of the full investigation: An earlier analysis of about 560 of the donors reported 250 to 350 Gb of sequence data and roughly 120 million unique TCR beta sequences obtained from about 179 million T cells. An early release covering approximately 600 HLA-typed donors comprised approximately 300 gigabases of sequencing data and tens of millions of unique TCR sequences. Among the roughly 400 genotyped donors, 75% to 90% belonged to the genetic ancestry cluster associated with self-reported Caucasian donors. The study aimed to test whether cataloging public T cell receptors could reveal signatures of past pathogen exposure. The study profiled the T cell repertoires of about 640 subjects by immunosequencing and related them to cytomegalovirus serostatus. Besides the first cohort of roughly 700 subjects, a separate validation cohort made up of over a hundred different subjects was used. To predict cytomegalovirus infection status, the study brought together high-throughput TCR immunosequencing, statistical association of individual TCRs with disease status, and machine learning. To study patterns of TCR occurrence, a later analysis re-analyzed previously published TCR beta repertoires from under 750 donors and added high-resolution HLA genotyping. Rather than using new phenotypic data, the later analysis identified candidate immune exposures from TCR beta sequences and from how often those sequences occurred across donors. In an earlier analysis of 550 to 700 of the donors, high-throughput TCR beta sequencing was used to judge whether each TCR beta V gene segment behaved as functional or pseudogenic. Alongside the repertoire data, information on donor age, sex, ethnicity and CMV serostatus was compiled. In a later genetic analysis, genome-wide SNP genotypes for 398 of the 666 donors were used, and that subset was treated as a discovery cohort. All discovery cohort repertoires had been generated on a single sequencing platform. HLA typing covered class I and class II loci at four-digit resolution. Typing coverage varied by locus: roughly 629-630 donors for A, B, C, DRB1 and DQB1; more than 500 for DQA1; around 570 for DPA1; approximately 470 for DPB1. Roughly 5 DR-DQ haplotypes were handled as single units for association and clustering, since linkage in the cohort was strong. On average, about 200,000 unique TCR beta nucleotide sequences were sequenced per donor among 398 genotyped donors of the cohort, with roughly 18% of those sequences being non-productive. On the study overall, not on this receptor specifically: An association between a missense DCLRE1C variant and V-gene and J-gene trimming of TCR beta chains was found in a later genetic analysis and replicated in an independent cohort. The classifier was reported to diagnose cytomegalovirus status with high specificity and sensitivity in both the original cohort and the validation cohort. Compared with the roughly 720-donor mean, donors in an Asian-associated ancestry cluster had fewer N-insertions in productive TCRs, according to a later genetic analysis. According to a later analysis, TCR association rates differed among HLA loci, with DRB1 alleles showing the most associated TCRs and HLA-C alleles showing the fewest. It was suggested by the authors that the approach could potentially be generalized to other disease states and immunological phenotypes. A later analysis found that HLA-associated TCR beta chains were more clonally expanded and had lower generation probabilities than equally common non-associated chains. A few of the identified cytomegalovirus-associated TCR beta chains were confirmed in vitro to be specific for cytomegalovirus antigens. A later analysis found that most CMV-associated TCR beta chains appeared HLA-restricted, with HLA associations seemingly driven largely by CMV exposure. According to a later analysis, parvovirus B19, influenza, CMV and Epstein-Barr virus appeared linked to several top co-occurrence clusters. An earlier analysis of 587 of the donors showed that most TCR beta V segments appeared in productive rearrangements either about 87% or about 30% of the time, which broadly matched IMGT annotations. Linkage disequilibrium might explain the correlated functional status among segregating V segments, but an unknown experimental factor could not be excluded. The study listed 164 TCR beta chains as associated with cytomegalovirus. A further reported finding was that TCR beta sequences accurately predicted the HLA-A and HLA-B alleles for most subjects in the first cohort. For the cohort, immune exposure information was limited to CMV serostatus. Across donors, most TCR sequences were observed very rarely, whereas some public TCRs were present in many individuals. Assigning TCR associations to individual alleles was difficult when HLA alleles, especially DR and DQ, strongly co-occurred. At a false discovery rate of 0.05, a later analysis linked 16,951 TCR beta sequences to specific HLA alleles. Roughly uniform sequencing depth across donors was assumed in presence/absence analyses, although this assumption may not hold. HLA typing was unavailable for some donors at each locus, so association tests used only the typed subset. The cohort was sequenced for TCR beta chains only, and without alpha or paired-chain data the features that could be detected were limited. Because counts were too low, some 16 rarely observed V segments, including chromosome 9 orphons, were excluded from the earlier analysis of 500 to 700 of the donors. A cluster of highly shared sequence variants was judged likely to be a technical artifact of the sequencing pipeline.

The receptor library was made with the immunoSEQ multiplex PCR assay. For the multiplex PCR, a mixture combining 60 forward primers for TCR Vbeta segments and 13 reverse primers for TCR Jbeta segments was used. The CDR3 region of rearranged TCR beta genes was amplified from genomic DNA by a multiplex PCR assay. The Illumina HiSeq System was used to sequence the amplified TCR beta libraries as 87-base-pair reads. On the authors' methods: Across the roughly 600 repertoires, a later analysis counted 60 million to 90 million unique TCR beta chains, approximately 12 million of which were shared by at least two donors. Raw reads were error-corrected and collapsed into unique sequences with a nearest-neighbor algorithm that merged closely related sequences to remove PCR and sequencing errors. V, D and J gene segments were assigned by aligning CDR3 sequences to IMGT reference sequences. For a sequence to be retained, at least a six-nucleotide match to both a V gene segment and a J gene segment was required. Rearrangements were classified as productive when the CDR3 lacked stop codons and remained in frame with V and J, and all other rearrangements were classified as non-productive. Following IMGT convention, CDR3 was defined as the stretch from the second conserved V-encoded cysteine to the conserved J-encoded phenylalanine. Sequences without an unambiguous match to a single V gene segment were excluded from the earlier analysis of 450 to 650 of the donors. An earlier analysis of about 590 of the donors classified V segments as functional when productive rearrangements were above 56.7% and as segregating when the standard deviation between donors was above 5%. A statistical classification framework was developed to diagnose cytomegalovirus status using the catalog of TCR beta chain sequences. In a later analysis, TCR nucleotide sequences were compared against IMGT/GENE-DB human TR gene sequences so that V and J genes could be assigned. In a later analysis, CDR3 sequences and most-parsimonious VDJ recombination scenarios were assigned using the TCRdist pipeline. In a later analysis, each TCR beta chain was defined by its CDR3 amino acid sequence together with its V-gene family, and reads lacking a unique V-gene family were excluded. To address suspected cross-contamination and a sequencing artifact, a later analysis removed some 620 highly shared, low-generation-probability nucleotide sequences. In a later analysis, a clonal expansion index was calculated for each public chain from normalized within-repertoire ranks of inferred template counts. In a later analysis, generation probabilities were computed with a VDJ recombination model fitted to out-of-frame rearrangements, and the resulting probabilities were checked against IGoR. Hypergeometric tests were used in a later analysis to score TCR-TCR, TCR-HLA and TCR-CMV co-occurrence, with a repertoire-size bias correction applied to the TCR pairs. To estimate false discovery rates, a later analysis permuted the HLA or CMV assignments 20 times. In a later analysis, co-occurring TCRs were grouped using DBSCAN, with TCRdist sequence similarity added in when clustering inside HLA-allele-positive subsets. Co-occurrence clustering excluded repertoires with fewer than 30,000 or more than 120,000 public chains, plus five with anomalous nucleotide sharing. Entries here come from immuneACCESS through TCRdb and include only in-frame sequences with V and J called. Some clones fail to appear in such tables; in the studies checked, an unresolved V gene covers under half of the shortfall, and the cause of the remainder is unknown. V, J and clone size were drawn from that table, and D and trimming were deduced from the DNA. The sample yields around 130,000 clones; roughly 74% were counted once. The ten largest clones add up to 5.8% of the sample.

The cohort consisted of approximately 670 healthy bone marrow donors. At the time of sampling, every cohort member was nominally healthy, though immune exposures that went unrecorded were likely present. The donor was CMV seropositive and was included in the group of 300 or so seropositive cohort members. Each donor provided a peripheral blood sample, and peripheral blood mononuclear cells were used for TCR beta sequencing. The Qiagen DNeasy Blood Extraction Kit was used to extract genomic DNA from the blood cell samples. A word on this clone: The specificity of this receptor is unknown. No base quality values were provided; no much bigger clone lies one nucleotide off.

Sequences were obtained from PBMCs. The TCR sequence derives from a woman aged 45 to 65 in good health and CMV-seropositive.

The CDR3 sequence is CASSLRSGQDYEQYF. The bases read TGTGCCAGCAGCTTAAGGAGCGGCCAGGACTACGAGCAGTACTTC. This chain joins TRBV11-3 to TRBJ2-7, and perhaps TRBD2 as D gene, on 5 matching bases. From its cysteine to its phenylalanine, the CDR3 spans 15 amino acids. Of the read, only the CDR3 DNA is kept; its 45 bases are in frame from base 1. CDR1 is given as SGHNT and CDR2 as YENEEA, both from the germline V gene. V loses 2 bases, J loses 3 bases, and the germline ends lie 14 bases apart.